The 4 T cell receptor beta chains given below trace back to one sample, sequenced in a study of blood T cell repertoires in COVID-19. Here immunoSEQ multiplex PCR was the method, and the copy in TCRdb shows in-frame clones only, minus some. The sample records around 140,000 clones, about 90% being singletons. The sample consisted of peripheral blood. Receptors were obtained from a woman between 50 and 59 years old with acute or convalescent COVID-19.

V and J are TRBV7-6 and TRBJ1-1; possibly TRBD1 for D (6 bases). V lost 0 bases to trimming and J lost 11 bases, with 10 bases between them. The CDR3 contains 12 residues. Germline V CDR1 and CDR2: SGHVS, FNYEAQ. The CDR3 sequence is CASSLATGAAFF. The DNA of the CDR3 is TGTGCCAGCAGCTTAGCGACAGGCGCGGCTTTCTTT.

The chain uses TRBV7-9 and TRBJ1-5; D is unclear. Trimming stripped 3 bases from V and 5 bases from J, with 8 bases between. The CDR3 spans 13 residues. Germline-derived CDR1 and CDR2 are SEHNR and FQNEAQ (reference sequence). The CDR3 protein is CASSFGQYQPQHF. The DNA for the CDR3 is TGTGCCAGCAGCTTTGGGCAGTATCAGCCCCAGCATTTT.

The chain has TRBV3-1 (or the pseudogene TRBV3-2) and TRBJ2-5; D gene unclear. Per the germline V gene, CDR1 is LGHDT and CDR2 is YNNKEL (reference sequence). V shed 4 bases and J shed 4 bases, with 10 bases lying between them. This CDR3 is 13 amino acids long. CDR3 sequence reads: CASSPTAGETQYF. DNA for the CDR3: TGTGCCAGCAGCCCCACCGCCGGAGAGACCCAGTACTTC.

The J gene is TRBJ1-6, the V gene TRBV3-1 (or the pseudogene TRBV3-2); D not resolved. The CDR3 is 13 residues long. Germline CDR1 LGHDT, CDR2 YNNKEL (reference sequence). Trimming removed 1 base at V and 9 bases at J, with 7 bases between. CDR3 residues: CASSQGERSPLHF. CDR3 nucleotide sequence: TGTGCCAGCAGCCAAGGTGAGCGTTCACCCCTCCACTTT.